The T cell receptor beta chain described here comes from a study of cytomegalovirus exposure and HLA in healthy donors. Study-wide results and limits: The authors listed 150 to 200 TCR beta chains as cytomegalovirus-associated.

The ends lost 4 bases at V and 2 bases at J; junction bases unmatched: 3. Germline CDR1 is SGHNT and CDR2 is YYREEE (reference sequence). This CDR3 region has 15 residues. The PCR made use of 60 Vbeta and 13 Jbeta primers. The method was immunoSEQ multiplex PCR; TCRdb's version includes in-frame clones alone and lacks a portion of them. The sample consists of some 110,000 clones, over 60% of them appearing once. Donors consisted of healthy bone marrow donors. This clone came up a few times. Its specificity is unknown. The origin of this receptor is a woman aged 40-49 years in good health and CMV-seropositive. The sequenced sample consisted of PBMCs. The chain is built from TRBV5-4 and TRBJ2-5; TRBD2 agrees at 12 bases. For the CDR3, the DNA is TGTGCCAGCAGCGATGGACTAGCGGGACAAGAGACCCAGTACTTC. As protein: CASSDGLAGQETQYF.